This T cell receptor (beta chain) was captured by sequencing in a study of OX40 agonist ivuxolimab in advanced cancers. Study-wide context: Patients with prior anti-PD-1, anti-PD-L1 or anti-CTLA-4 therapy were eligible; about 41% had some.

Study results and limitations: At 0.1-3.0 mg/kg, partial responders had clonal expansion among the lowest observed.

As for this clone: Its antigen remains unknown.

Assay: immunoSEQ multiplex PCR; the TCRdb copy retains only in-frame clones and omits some. The table includes about 77,000 clones, 85% to 90% detected once. V shed 4 bases, J shed 4 bases, and the junction held 7 bases outside the gene matches. The CDR3 has 16 amino acids. Per the germline V gene, CDR1 is SGHNT and CDR2 is YYREEE (reference sequence). The source of this sequence is an adult with an advanced solid tumor such as melanoma, head and neck, liver or kidney cancer. The chain links TRBV5-4 to TRBJ2-1, with TRBD1 identical over 11 bases. The material was CD4+ or CD8+ T cells sorted from blood, obtained in a trial of the OX40 agonist ivuxolimab. Here the CDR3 reads CASSAPDRGLYNEQFF. As DNA, the CDR3 is TGTGCCAGCAGCGCCCCGGACAGGGGGCTTTACAATGAGCAGTTCTTC. The entire variable domain, with the rest obtained from reference TRBV5-4 and TRBJ2-1, is as follows: ETGVTQSPTHLIKTRGQQVTLRCSSQSGHNTVSWYQQALGQGPQFIFQYYREEENGRGNFPPRFSGLQFPNYSSELNVNALELDDSALYLCASSAPDRGLYNEQFFGPGTRLTVL.